The 6 T cell receptor beta chains below all came from one sample that was sequenced in a study of T-cell memory formation after mild COVID-19. TCRdb recomputed calls from the 5' RACE reads with MiXCR, one row per CDR3 protein. The sample lists over 60,000 distinct CDR3 sequences; 15% to 20% were seen once. Specimen: PBMCs or a T cell subset sorted from them (not recorded which). The origin of the receptors is an adult woman who had mild COVID-19 (a few samples of this study predate the infection). Cell type and time point are not known.

This clonotype was observed a handful of times. CDR3 residues: CASSVIYSNQPQHF. CDR3 DNA: TGTGCCAGTAGTGTAATTTATAGCAATCAGCCCCAGCATTTT. The chain has TRBV19 and TRBJ1-5; no firm D call. The CDR3 has 14 amino acids. CDR1 and CDR2 from the germline V gene are LNHDA and SQIVND (reference sequence). V lost 5 bases and J lost 0, with 8 bases in between.

There are a few counts of this clonotype. The V call is TRBV4-2, the J call TRBJ2-1; TRBD1 matches at 9 bases. Germline CDR1 reads LGHNA; CDR2 reads YNFKEQ. The V gene end was trimmed by 5 bases and the J gene end by 0 bases; junction bases not matched to a gene: 5. CDR3 length: 16 amino acids. In DNA form, the CDR3 reads TGTGCCAGCAGCTTCGGGACAGGGAGCTCCTACAATGAGCAGTTCTTC. Amino acids: CASSFGTGSSYNEQFF.

Ten or more counts support this clonotype. This chain links TRBV12-3 or TRBV12-4 with TRBJ2-5; maybe TRBD1 (6 bases). The CDR3 runs to 15 residues. V lost 6 bases and J 4 bases, leaving 18 bases between the germline ends. In nucleotides, the CDR3 is TGTGCCAGCAGCTCGGGACACGATGGTTTAGAGACCCAGTACTTC. It is translated as CASSSGHDGLETQYF.

This clonotype was counted a few times. The gene calls are TRBV15 and TRBJ2-7; TRBD2 aligns across 10 bases. This CDR3 has 14 amino acids. V lost 3 bases to trimming and J lost 4 bases; unmatched junction nucleotides: 3. Germline-derived CDR1 and CDR2 are LNHNV and YYDKDF (reference sequence). This CDR3 is CATSRDSGRYEQYF. The CDR3 DNA reads TGTGCCACCAGCAGGGATAGCGGGAGGTACGAGCAGTACTTC.

This sequence joins TRBV10-3 and TRBJ2-1, with 10 nucleotides matching TRBD2. Germline V gene lookup returns CDR1 ENHRY and CDR2 SYGVKD. CDR3 length: 15 residues. Unmatched junction bases numbered 3, after V lost 5 bases and J lost 2 bases. The CDR3 loop reads CAISPGTSAYNEQFF. The CDR3 bases are TGTGCCATCAGTCCTGGGACTAGCGCCTACAATGAGCAGTTCTTC.

V is TRBV20-1 and J is TRBJ2-7, with no clear D. The CDR3 length is 13 residues. The ends were cut back, 5 bases at V and 0 bases at J, with 11 bases in the middle. Per the germline V gene, CDR1 is DFQATT and CDR2 is SNEGSKA (reference sequence). The CDR3 DNA reads TGCAGTGCTTCACGCGGAAGCTCCTACGAGCAGTACTTC. Protein: CSASRGSSYEQYF.